This entry features one T cell receptor beta chain sequence. The data originate from a study of blood T cell repertoires in COVID-19. Whole-study context: Nucleic acid was either cDNA or gDNA, and it came from T cells, B-cell-depleted T cells, or PBMCs.

In the authors' methods: Scientists estimated how many nucleated cells there were by amplifying reference gene primers. Data came from immunoSEQ multiplex PCR; TCRdb stores just in-frame clones and leaves some out. V and J calls and clone size come straight from that table; D and trimming were deduced from the DNA. The data hold 150,000 to 180,000 clones, with roughly 80% observed a single time. Per germline, CDR1 MRHNA and CDR2 SNTAGT. V was clipped by 0 bases and J by 3 bases, with 11 bases between them. This CDR3 is 15 amino acids long. Those enrolled in Seattle joined during active infection and were followed longitudinally afterward.

The specimen sequenced was peripheral blood. The J gene is TRBJ1-1, the V gene TRBV6-4; no definite D call. The source is a woman aged 60 to 75 with COVID-19, enrolled during active disease. The CDR3 here is CASSDSYLSYTEAFF. The CDR3 coding sequence is TGTGCCAGCAGTGACTCGTATCTCAGTTACACTGAAGCTTTCTTT.